These T cell receptor beta chains were read from a single sample in a study of Graves' ophthalmopathy and Graves' hyperthyroidism. MiXCR, applied by TCRdb to the multiplex PCR reads, yields one record per CDR3 protein. Of approximately 700,000 distinct CDR3 sequences listed, 35% to 50% are singletons. The sample comprised peripheral blood. The receptors come from an adult man with Graves' ophthalmopathy. The CDR3 runs from the conserved cysteine through the conserved F or W. D genes are given only for firm matches. Expanded clones are given a class, and other clones once, few, many or no size at all.

V gene	D gene	clone size	J gene	CDR3 DNA	CDR3 protein
TRBV29-1	NA	many	TRBJ2-7	TGCAGCGTTGAGGGGAGTCACGAGCAGTACTTC	CSVEGSHEQYF
TRBV29-1	NA	NA	TRBJ2-7	TGCAGCAGTGCGACTAGAAGCTCCTACGAGCAGTACTTC	CSSATRSSYEQYF
TRBV10-3	NA	many	TRBJ1-3	TGTGCCGCCTCGGCAGACAGAGGAAACACCATATATTTT	CAASADRGNTIYF
TRBV5-1	NA	NA	TRBJ1-1	TGCGCCAGCAGCGACTCGGCCAGGGCCACTGAAGCTTTCTTT	CASSDSARATEAFF
TRBV9	TRBD2	once	TRBJ2-2	TGTGCCAGCAGCTTTACTAGCGCGGAGCTGTTTTTT	CASSFTSAELFF
TRBV20-1	TRBD1	few	TRBJ2-7	TGCAGTGCTAGAGGGACAGGGGGCGACGAGCAGTACTTC	CSARGTGGDEQYF
TRBV2	TRBD2	many	TRBJ2-7	TGTGCCAGCAGAGCCACATCGGGAGGGCCGGGGGAGCAGTACTTC	CASRATSGGPGEQYF
TRBV2	TRBD1	NA	TRBJ1-2	TGTGCCAGCAGTCTATATCTGACAGGGGGCAATGGCTACACCTTC	CASSLYLTGGNGYTF
TRBV2	NA	many	TRBJ1-1	TGTGCCAGCAGTGACCAAAACACTGAAGCTTTCTTT	CASSDQNTEAFF
TRBV5-6	TRBD2	few	TRBJ2-2	TGTGCCAGCACCTCCTCGACTAGCGGGGGACCCGGGGAGCTGTTTTTT	CASTSSTSGGPGELFF
TRBV10-2	NA	many	TRBJ1-5	TGCGCCAGCAGTGAGCAGAGAGGGAATCAGCCCCAGCATTTT	CASSEQRGNQPQHF
TRBV10-3	TRBD1	NA	TRBJ2-7	TGTGCCAGCAGGGGACAGGGCGACGAGCAGTACTTC	CASRGQGDEQYF
TRBV4-3	TRBD1	NA	TRBJ1-6	TGCGCCAGCAGCCAGAATGGACAGGGCTTATATAATTCACCCCTCCACTTT	CASSQNGQGLYNSPLHF
TRBV11-3	NA	few	TRBJ1-5	TGTGCCAGCAGCCCCCGAAGAACTCAGCCCCAGCATTTT	CASSPRRTQPQHF
TRBV24-1	TRBD2	NA	TRBJ2-1	TGTGCCACCAGTGACCGACTAGCTAATGAGCAGTTCTTC	CATSDRLANEQFF
TRBV27	TRBD1	few	TRBJ1-6	TGTGCCAGCCGCAGTTTATCCGAGACAGGGAGTTCACCCCTCCACTTT	CASRSLSETGSSPLHF
TRBV7-9	NA	once	TRBJ1-2	TGTGCCAGCAGCGTACCGGGAATGGATGGCTACACCTTC	CASSVPGMDGYTF
TRBV4-2	NA	few	TRBJ1-1	TGTGCCAGCAGCCAGGCACCACGGGGGGACACTGAAGCTTTCTTT	CASSQAPRGDTEAFF
TRBV9	NA	NA	TRBJ2-7	TGTGCCAGCAGCGTTGGGAGGGGGGACGAGCAGTACTTC	CASSVGRGDEQYF
TRBV12-3/TRBV12-4	NA	many	TRBJ1-2	TGTGCCAGCAGCTTCGCGGACAGCCCGAACTATGGCTACACCTTC	CASSFADSPNYGYTF
TRBV10-2	NA	many	TRBJ2-5	TGCGCCAGCAGTGAGCCGACCAATAGCGGCAGACAAGAGACCCAGTACTTC	CASSEPTNSGRQETQYF
TRBV2	NA	many	TRBJ1-3	TGTGCCAGCAGTGAGCGGCCGAAAAACACCATATATTTT	CASSERPKNTIYF
TRBV5-1	TRBD2	NA	TRBJ2-2	TGCGCCAGCAGCTGGGGACTAGCGGGAGAAGGCACCGGGGAGCTGTTTTTT	CASSWGLAGEGTGELFF
TRBV15	NA	NA	TRBJ2-5	TGTGCCACCAGCAGAGAGACAGGAGATTTGCCCCAGTACTTC	CATSRETGDLPQYF
TRBV10-3	NA	NA	TRBJ1-5	TGTGCCATCAGTGAAGCGGGAGCGGGGGTCAATCAGCCCCAGCATTTT	CAISEAGAGVNQPQHF
TRBV12-5	TRBD1	once	TRBJ1-5	TGTGCTAGTGGCCCGGACAGGTTACTCAATCGGCCCCAGCATTTT	CASGPDRLLNRPQHF
TRBV7-2	NA	NA	TRBJ1-2	TGTGCCAGCAGCCAATTTCATTCCTCCGGGACTGGGAACGGCTACACCTTC	CASSQFHSSGTGNGYTF
TRBV4-1	NA	few	TRBJ1-3	TGCGCCAGCAGCCAAGATCGGGAGGGGCTAGGAAACACCATATATTTT	CASSQDREGLGNTIYF
TRBV19	NA	many	TRBJ1-5	TGTGCCAGTAGTATCCTGGGTCCGGACGGCAATCAGCCCCAGCATTTT	CASSILGPDGNQPQHF
TRBV13	TRBD1	many	TRBJ2-7	TGTGCCAGCAGCGGGACCGGGACAGGGGGGGGGGACGAGCAGTACTTC	CASSGTGTGGGDEQYF
TRBV29-1	TRBD1	NA	TRBJ1-2	TGCAGCGTCCAGGACAGGGGTTACTATGGCTACACCTTC	CSVQDRGYYGYTF
TRBV25-1	NA	NA	TRBJ1-1	TGTGCCAGCTCCCACAGTGTCCTGAACACTGAAGCTTTCTTT	CASSHSVLNTEAFF
TRBV10-3	NA	NA	TRBJ1-3	TGTGCCAGCAGTTACGGCGGGGGGGAGAAGACCATATATTTT	CASSYGGGEKTIYF
TRBV19	TRBD1	many	TRBJ1-1	TGTGCCAGTAGTTTCCTGGGACAGGTAAACACTGAAGCTTTCTTT	CASSFLGQVNTEAFF
TRBV10-3	NA	NA	TRBJ1-5	TGTGCCGTGGGGGGGATTGGTCAGCCCCAGCATTTT	CAVGGIGQPQHF
TRBV14	NA	NA	TRBJ1-1	TGTGCCAGCAGCCAAGTGTCAGGAGTCATGAACACTGAAGCTTTCTTT	CASSQVSGVMNTEAFF
TRBV6-1	NA	many	TRBJ1-2	TGTGCCAGCAGATTGACAGGAGGTTCCTATGGCTACACCTTC	CASRLTGGSYGYTF
TRBV7-2	TRBD1	many	TRBJ1-2	TGTGCCAGCAGCTCGGACAGGGGGCTTGGCTACACCTTC	CASSSDRGLGYTF
TRBV10-3	TRBD1	many	TRBJ1-2	TGTGCCAGCAGTGACTGGACAGGCTCCTATGGCTACACCTTC	CASSDWTGSYGYTF
TRBV29-1	NA	NA	TRBJ1-4	TGCAGCGTCAAACACAATGAAAAACTGTTTTTT	CSVKHNEKLFF
TRBV20-1	TRBD1	NA	TRBJ1-4	TGCAGTGCCGGTATGGGACAGGGTTATGAAAAACTGTTTTTT	CSAGMGQGYEKLFF
TRBV29-1	NA	NA	TRBJ2-2	TGCAGCGTTCGCGAGCAGGGCGGAAAGCTGTTTTTT	CSVREQGGKLFF
TRBV12-3/TRBV12-4	NA	NA	TRBJ2-7	TGTGCCAGCAGGCCCGGAGGGAACCACGAGCAGTACTTC	CASRPGGNHEQYF
TRBV15	TRBD2	NA	TRBJ2-1	TGTGCCACCAGCGGACTAGGGCGGGAGCAGTTCTTC	CATSGLGREQFF
TRBV25-1	NA	many	TRBJ1-1	TGTGCCAGCAGTGGACCTCGAACAGGGAGGGACACTGAAGCTTTCTTT	CASSGPRTGRDTEAFF